This TCR beta chain was sequenced for a study of T cells after posttransplantation cyclophosphamide. Study-level results: Skin or GI-infiltrating T cells shared few TRB sequences with blood. Later post-transplant blood repertoires were often dominated by donor CD8+ memory clones. Recipient CMV seropositivity and CMV reactivation strongly tracked TRB clonality.

Peripheral blood was collected from the related graft donor on the marrow donation day. Some clones are missing from TCRdb's copy, which holds only in-frame ones; the method was immunoSEQ multiplex PCR. Here the sample spans under 20,000 clones, 75% to 90% being singletons. The CDR3 totals 16 residues. V gave up 2 bases and J gave up 8 bases, with 19 bases separating them. From germline, CDR1 is ENHRY and CDR2 SYGVKD. On this clone itself: What it binds is unknown.

The V and J genes are TRBV10-3 and TRBJ2-1; possibly TRBD2 for D (7 bases). The TCR comes from a man aged 30-40 years in good health and a related stem cell transplant donor. Sequencing was performed on memory CD4+ T cells sorted from blood. CDR3 in amino acids: CAISEPGRGLAHEQFF. DNA for the CDR3: TGTGCCATCAGTGAGCCTGGGCGGGGGCTGGCTCATGAGCAGTTCTTC.